A single sample is the source of the 13 T cell receptor beta chains below, sequenced in a study of blood T cells in healthy people across ages. A J-beta primer mix and a sample-barcoded 5' primer were used in a second PCR of about 7 to 12 cycles. Using its own MiXCR run on the 5' RACE reads, TCRdb lists one record per CDR3 protein. Among around 1.7 million distinct CDR3 sequences, roughly 28% were seen once, and the ten largest hold roughly 8.2%. Source material: blood. The receptor set was obtained from a woman between 25 and 40 years old in good health.

The CDR3 spells CASRGRDRGVTDTQYF. The CDR3 DNA follows: TGTGCCAGCAGGGGCCGGGACAGGGGCGTCACAGATACGCAGTATTTT. V gene TRBV2 combines with J gene TRBJ2-3; 10 bases match TRBD1. CDR1 and CDR2 from the germline V gene are SNHLY and FYNNEI. J lost 2 bases, V lost 6 bases, and 8 bases had no gene match. The CDR3 is 16 residues long.

Worth noting for this clonotype: It may be a read error: a sequence one base away is much more abundant. The chain joins TRBV29-1 to TRBJ2-5; TRBD1 is a possible D gene (6 bases). Germline CDR1 and CDR2: SQVTM and ANQGSEA. The CDR3 sequence is 14 residues long. CDR3 sequence reads: CGVEGGVGVETQYF. For the CDR3, the DNA is TGCGGCGTTGAAGGGGGAGTTGGCGTAGAGACCCAGTACTTC.

As to this clonotype: The junction shows a germline mismatch at one end, possibly a read error. V is TRBV10-3 and J is TRBJ1-2, with D tentatively TRBD1 (6 bases). CDR3 length: 18 residues. CDR1 and CDR2 (germline): ENHRY, SYGVKD. CDR3 in DNA: TGTGCCACCAGTGAGTTCCTAACCGGGACACCCCCGGGCGGCGGCTACACCTTC. It is translated as CATSEFLTGTPPGGGYTF.

The gene calls are TRBV7-2 and TRBJ1-5; D not resolved. CDR3 size: 14 residues. The germline V gene encodes CDR1 SGHTA and CDR2 FQGNSA. V lost 5 bases and J 0 bases, leaving 8 bases between the germline ends. In DNA, the CDR3 is TGTGCCAGCAGCGGCCGCTTTAGCAATCAGCCCCAGCATTTT. Translation: CASSGRFSNQPQHF.

This clonotype occurred once. The chain links TRBV6-5 to TRBJ2-3, with 7 bases identical to TRBD2. Trimming took 7 bases from V and 2 from J; bases not matched to a gene: 12. CDR1 and CDR2 (germline): MNHEY, SVGAGI. The CDR3 is 16 residues long. CDR3 bases: TGTGCCAGCATGCGGGGAGCGGGGACTTACACAGATACGCAGTATTTT. It translates to CASMRGAGTYTDTQYF.

The sample holds a few counts of this clonotype. The chain recombines TRBV3-1 with TRBJ1-2; D is undetermined. Germline assignment: CDR1 LGHDT and CDR2 YNNKEL (reference sequence). With 1 base removed from V and 2 bases from J, the gap between germline ends came to 14 bases. The CDR3 extends over 16 amino acids. CDR3 sequence: CASSQGRARGNYGYTF. In DNA, the CDR3 is TGTGCCAGCAGCCAAGGTCGGGCCCGAGGAAACTATGGCTACACCTTC.

This clonotype has more than one count but fewer than ten. V gene TRBV20-1 combines with J gene TRBJ2-7; tentatively, D is TRBD1 (6 bases). The length of the CDR3 is 13 residues. Germline lookup yields CDR1 DFQATT and CDR2 SNEGSKA (reference sequence). With 5 bases removed from V and 7 bases from J, the gap between germline ends came to 18 bases. The CDR3 DNA reads as TGCAGTGCTTCACCTATAACAGGGAAAGAGCAGTACTTC. Translated, it gives CSASPITGKEQYF.

The sample holds many counts of this clonotype. The V and J genes are TRBV10-3 and TRBJ2-5; the match to TRBD2 covers 7 bases. V trimming: 4 bases; J trimming: 11 bases; junction bases outside the gene matches: 19. CDR1 is ENHRY and CDR2 is SYGVKD in the germline V gene. The length of the CDR3 is 16 residues. CDR3 coding DNA: TGTGCCATCAGTGCTGGTTTGACTAGCAGTAATCGGGCGCAGTACTTC. It translates to CAISAGLTSSNRAQYF.

This clonotype was observed a handful of times. V and J are TRBV20-1 and TRBJ2-7; TRBD1 matches at 8 bases. This CDR3 comprises 14 residues. J lost 2 bases, V lost 5 bases, and 8 bases had no gene match. In germline, CDR1 is DFQATT, CDR2 SNEGSKA (reference sequence). In DNA form, the CDR3 reads TGCAGTGCTGGGACAGGCCAGGCCCCCTACGAGCAGTACTTC. As protein: CSAGTGQAPYEQYF.

CDR3 in amino acids: CSATLLTGGDTQYF. CDR3 bases: TGCAGTGCTACCTTACTAACAGGGGGAGATACGCAGTATTTT. The genes are TRBV20-1 and TRBJ2-3; 8 positions match TRBD1. The CDR3 has 14 residues. Per the germline V gene, CDR1 is DFQATT and CDR2 is SNEGSKA (reference sequence). V dropped 4 bases and J dropped 5; count of bases not matched to a gene: 8.

There are a few counts of this clonotype. This rearrangement joins TRBV20-1 to TRBJ1-6; TRBD1 is a possible D gene (5 bases). Trimming removed 5 bases from V and 7 bases from J, with 18 bases in between. CDR3 size: 15 residues. The germline V gene encodes CDR1 DFQATT and CDR2 SNEGSKA (reference sequence). The CDR3 loop reads CSAPVWGELNSPLHF. CDR3 nucleotide sequence: TGCAGTGCTCCTGTTTGGGGCGAACTCAATTCACCCCTCCACTTT.

This clonotype was counted ten times or more. The chain links TRBV7-2 to TRBJ2-7; TRBD2 matches 11 bases. This CDR3 spans 15 amino acids. Per germline, CDR1 SGHTA and CDR2 FQGNSA. Losses at the gene ends were 6 bases for V and 7 bases for J; bases not matched to a gene: 11. The CDR3 nucleotides are TGTGCCAGCAGGGCCGAACTAGCGGGAGCACAGGAGCAGTACTTC. Encoded protein: CASRAELAGAQEQYF. Drawing the rest from reference TRBV7-2 and TRBJ2-7, the complete variable domain is GAGVSQSPSNKVTEKGKDVELRCDPISGHTALYWYRQSLGQGLEFLIYFQGNSAPDKSGLPSDRFSAERTGGSVSTLTIQRTQQEDSAVYLCASRAELAGAQEQYFGPGTRLTVT.

A note on this clonotype: A much larger clone sits a single nucleotide away, making a read error possible. The chain combines TRBV20-1 with TRBJ1-5, with D unclear. CDR1 is DFQATT and CDR2 is SNEGSKA in the germline V gene (reference sequence). This CDR3 has 14 amino acids. The CDR3 protein is CSARLPAANQLQHF. CDR3 nucleotide sequence: TGCAGTGCTAGGTTACCTGCCGCCAATCAGCTCCAGCATTTT.